The following is a T cell receptor (beta chain) sequence with its context. The specificity of this receptor is unknown. Base qualities are not recorded, but no much larger clone differs from it by a single base. CDR1 and CDR2 are drawn from the germline V gene: MNHEY, SVGAGI. The CDR3 runs 14 residues from the cysteine to the phenylalanine. Only CDR3 DNA remains: 42 bases, in frame from the first base. The V and J ends are trimmed by 2 bases and 5 bases, leaving 12 bases between them. The trial excluded patients who had a history of autoimmune disease or were on systemic immunosuppression. Peripheral blood for TCR sequencing was collected from all dose cohorts at baseline, on cycle 4 day 1, and on cycle 7 day 1. Samples were obtained from an open-label, multicenter, first-in-human phase I dose-escalation trial of ivuxolimab. The trial enrolled adults with locally advanced or metastatic head and neck squamous cell, hepatocellular, melanoma or renal cell carcinoma. Before TCR sequencing, CD4+ T cells and CD8+ T cells from peripheral blood were sorted into separate populations.

Genomic DNA was extracted from sorted cells for sequencing of the TCRbeta CDR3 region. TCRbeta CDR3 regions were sequenced using the immunoSEQ Assay. This is the immuneACCESS table as TCRdb keeps it, with only in-frame sequences that have V and J called. A part of the clones is gone; compared with another copy, unresolved V genes explain less than half, and the rest is unexplained. Across this sample there are about 76,000 clones, with approximately 83% seen only once. The ten largest make up around 5.1% of the sample. This entry is derived from a study of OX40 agonist ivuxolimab in advanced cancers. A note on the overall study: Ivuxolimab was a fully human IgG2 agonistic monoclonal antibody targeting the costimulatory receptor OX40 (CD134). Among the approximately 54 dose-escalation patients, around 19 had hepatocellular carcinoma, some 15 melanoma, 9 renal cell carcinoma and 9 head and neck cancer. Three dose-escalation patients achieved partial responses, one with hepatocellular carcinoma and two with cutaneous melanoma. Prior anti-PD-1, anti-PD-L1 or anti-CTLA-4 therapy was permitted, and 40% to 50% of dose-escalation patients had received checkpoint inhibitors. Intravenous ivuxolimab was administered to patients every 2 weeks at six dose levels: 0.01, 0.1, 0.3, 1.5, 3 and 10 mg/kg. A male proportion of nearly 85% and a mean age of around 60 years, ranging from roughly 23 to 79, were recorded for the dose-escalation cohort. The paper describes the monotherapy dose-escalation part (N = 52 patients) of the phase I trial of ivuxolimab. The point of sequencing TCRbeta in the periphery was to test whether ivuxolimab changed TCR sequence diversity and drove clonal T-cell expansion. Study-wide conclusions, independent of this receptor: The antigen specificity of the clonally expanded peripheral T cells was not determined. After ivuxolimab, more expanded clones were found on average in CD8+ T cells than in CD4+ T cells. Clonal expansion of both CD4+ and CD8+ blood T cells was observed from baseline to week 6 at doses 0.1 to 3.0 mg/kg. Low levels of normalized T-cell clonal expansion were also seen in some nonresponding patients. Partial responders in the 0.1-3.0 mg/kg groups had among the lowest normalized peripheral clonal expansion, especially among CD8+ T cells.

Recombination joined TRBV6-5 with TRBJ1-1; the D gene lacks a confident call. The material was CD4+ or CD8+ T cells sorted from blood, obtained in a trial of the OX40 agonist ivuxolimab. The sequence came from an adult with an advanced solid tumor such as melanoma, head and neck, liver or kidney cancer. The CDR3 region: CASSYGPAETEAFF. The DNA is as follows: TGTGCCAGCAGTTACGGTCCTGCGGAAACTGAAGCTTTCTTT.